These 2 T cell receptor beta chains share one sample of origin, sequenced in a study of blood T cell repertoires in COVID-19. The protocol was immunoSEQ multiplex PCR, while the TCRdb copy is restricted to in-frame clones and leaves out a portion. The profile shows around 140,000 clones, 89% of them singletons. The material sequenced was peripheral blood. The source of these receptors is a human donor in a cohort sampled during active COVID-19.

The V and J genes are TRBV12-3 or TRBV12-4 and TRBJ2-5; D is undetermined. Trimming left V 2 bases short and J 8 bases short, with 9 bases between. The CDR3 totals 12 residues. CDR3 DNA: TGTGCCAGCAGTTTACCTCGCGGCACCCAGTACTTC. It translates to CASSLPRGTQYF.

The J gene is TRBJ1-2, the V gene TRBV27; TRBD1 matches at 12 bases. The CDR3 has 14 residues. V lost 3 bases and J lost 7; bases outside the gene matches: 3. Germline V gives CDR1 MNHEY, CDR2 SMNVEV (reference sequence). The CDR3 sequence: CASSFWDRGPGYTF. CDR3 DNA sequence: TGTGCCAGCAGTTTCTGGGACAGGGGGCCTGGCTACACCTTC.